The 25 T cell receptor beta chains below all came from one sample that was sequenced in a study of blood T cell repertoires in COVID-19. Method: immunoSEQ multiplex PCR; TCRdb's copy keeps in-frame clones and lacks some. The sample records about 56,000 clones, about 88% being singletons. The specimen was peripheral blood. The receptors originated from a woman aged 60-75 years with COVID-19, enrolled during active disease.

V usage is TRBV19 and J usage is TRBJ2-5; 12 nucleotides align to TRBD2. The trim removed 7 bases at V and 5 bases at J, leaving 8 bases unmatched. The CDR3 sequence is 15 residues long. The germline CDR1 and CDR2 sequences are LNHDA and SQIVND (reference sequence). The CDR3 bases are TGTGCCAGTACCCCACTAGCGGGGGGTGGGGAGACCCAGTACTTC. The encoded protein is CASTPLAGGGETQYF. Complete variable domain (other parts from reference TRBV19 and TRBJ2-5): DGGITQSPKYLFRKEGQNVTLSCEQNLNHDAMYWYRQDPGQGLRLIYYSQIVNDFQKGDIAEGYSVSREKKESFPLTVTSAQKNPTAFYLCASTPLAGGGETQYFGPGTRLLVL.

The chain's CDR3 is CASSPEGRGSGLGYTF. In DNA form, the CDR3 reads TGTGCCAGCAGCCCCGAGGGTAGGGGGTCAGGTCTGGGCTACACCTTC. The rearrangement links TRBV9 to TRBJ1-2; D may be TRBD1 (6 bases). V was trimmed by 4 bases and J by 8 bases, leaving 24 bases between them. The CDR3 consists of 16 residues. The germline V gene encodes CDR1 SGDLS and CDR2 YYNGEE.

This clone has a single count. Written as DNA, the CDR3 is TGTGCCAGCAGCACACAGGGGGTCGGCACCGGGGAGCTGTTTTTT. Translated, it gives CASSTQGVGTGELFF. This chain connects TRBV5-5 to TRBJ2-2; 8 positions agree with TRBD1. With V trimmed by 4 bases and J by 4 bases, 6 bases remained unmatched. In germline, CDR1 is SGHKS, CDR2 YYEKEE (reference sequence). The CDR3 totals 15 residues.

The rearrangement uses TRBV4-1 and TRBJ2-1, with 7 bases aligning to TRBD2. Trimming cost V 3 bases and J 6 bases; bases outside gene matches: 5. The CDR3 spans 14 residues. In germline, CDR1 is MGHRA, CDR2 YSYEKL. The CDR3 DNA reads as TGCGCCAGCAGCCAGGAAGGACTAGTCAATGAGCAGTTCTTC. As protein: CASSQEGLVNEQFF.

V is TRBV6-6 and J is TRBJ2-1; D is perhaps TRBD1 (6 bases). The length of the CDR3 is 16 residues. Trimming cost V 3 bases and J 4 bases, with 16 bases left between them. Looked up from germline, CDR1 is MNHNY and CDR2 is SVGAGI (reference sequence). The chain's CDR3 is CASSYAPGQPYNEQFF. For the CDR3, the DNA is TGTGCCAGCAGTTATGCTCCCGGACAGCCTTACAATGAGCAGTTCTTC.

V gene TRBV28 combines with J gene TRBJ2-7, with TRBD1 as a possible D gene (5 bases). Germline CDR1 reads MDHEN; CDR2 reads SYDVKM. The CDR3 contains 15 residues. Trimming took off 7 bases at V and 0 bases at J, with 16 bases between the two ends. The CDR3 spells CASKTGQGPSYEQYF. In DNA, the CDR3 is TGTGCCAGCAAAACAGGCCAAGGACCCTCCTACGAGCAGTACTTC.

The V and J genes are TRBV7-2 and TRBJ1-4, with D possibly matching TRBD1 (5 bases). This CDR3 is built from 14 residues. Germline values: CDR1 SGHTA, CDR2 FQGNSA. V lost 5 bases and J lost 7, with 14 bases in between. The DNA for the CDR3 is TGTGCCAGCAGCCGGGGGATGGGAGGTGAAAAACTGTTTTTT. Encoded protein: CASSRGMGGEKLFF.

This chain connects TRBV4-3 to TRBJ1-1, with TRBD1 as a possible D gene (6 bases). Germline CDR1 LGHNA, CDR2 YSLEER. This CDR3 contains 15 residues. The V and J ends lost 5 bases and 7 bases respectively, with 20 bases between them. The DNA of the CDR3 is TGCGCCAGCAGCGTTCACAGGGCGCCGCGGCTTGAAGCTTTCTTT. Residues: CASSVHRAPRLEAFF.

A single count supports this clone. The rearrangement links TRBV4-1 to TRBJ2-1; 13 positions match TRBD2. V lost 2 bases and J lost 9; bases outside the gene matches: 7. The CDR3 has 16 amino acids. CDR1 and CDR2 from the germline V gene are MGHRA and YSYEKL. The CDR3 spells CASSQRTSGGAFEQFF. CDR3 sequence (DNA): TGCGCCAGCAGCCAACGAACTAGCGGGGGGGCTTTTGAGCAGTTCTTC.

This rearrangement joins TRBV15 to TRBJ2-3; D is ambiguous. Germline V gene lookup returns CDR1 LNHNV and CDR2 YYDKDF (reference sequence). V lost 1 base and J lost 1, with 9 bases in between. There are 15 residues in the CDR3. The CDR3 region is CATSRAWQGTDTQYF. In DNA form, the CDR3 reads TGTGCCACCAGCAGAGCCTGGCAGGGCACAGATACGCAGTATTTT.

The chain employs TRBV6-5 and TRBJ2-7; D is possibly TRBD2 (6 bases). The germline V gene has CDR1 MNHEY and CDR2 SVGAGI. CDR3 length equals 15 residues. V lost 0 bases and J 2 bases, leaving 11 bases between the germline ends. Here the CDR3 reads CASSYSRENAYEQYF. The CDR3 coding sequence is TGTGCCAGCAGTTACTCTCGGGAGAACGCCTACGAGCAGTACTTC.

This chain connects TRBV27 to TRBJ1-5, with unresolved D. Germline CDR1 is MNHEY and CDR2 is SMNVEV (reference sequence). V lost 8 bases and J lost 11, with 22 bases in between. The CDR3 sequence is 14 residues long. In DNA form, the CDR3 reads TGTGCCAGCGGGAGTTGGGCCACTTCCGGGGCCCAGCATTTT. Its translation is CASGSWATSGAQHF.

The chain couples TRBV19 to TRBJ2-2, with 10 bases fitting TRBD2. Germline trimming cut 3 bases from V and 6 bases from J; bases unmatched to any gene: 10. The CDR3 length is 17 residues. Per the germline V gene, CDR1 is LNHDA and CDR2 is SQIVND (reference sequence). The CDR3 bases are TGTGCCAGTAGTATCGTATATAGCGGGAGGAAAGCCGGGGAGCTGTTTTTT. It yields the protein CASSIVYSGRKAGELFF.

J is TRBJ2-5 and V is TRBV11-1; 8 bases align to TRBD2. The ends lost 5 bases at V and 5 bases at J; junction bases unmatched: 13. CDR3 length equals 16 residues. CDR1 and CDR2 from the germline V gene are SGHAT and FQDESV (reference sequence). The CDR3 nucleotides are TGTGCCAGCAGCCCCGGTCTAGCGGGTCGACGGGAGACCCAGTACTTC. It encodes CASSPGLAGRRETQYF. The entire variable domain, with the rest obtained from reference TRBV11-1 and TRBJ2-5, is as follows: EAEVAQSPRYKITEKSQAVAFWCDPISGHATLYWYRQILGQGPELLVQFQDESVVDDSQLPKDRFSAERLKGVDSTLKIQPAELGDSAMYLCASSPGLAGRRETQYFGPGTRLLVL.

V is TRBV12-5 and J is TRBJ1-1; 8 bases agree with TRBD1. Per the germline V gene, CDR1 is LGHNT and CDR2 is FRNRAP. This CDR3 region has 17 residues. V shed 7 bases and J 4 bases; nucleotides not matched to a gene: 17. The CDR3 reads CASDTSTGQVLSTEAFF. The CDR3 DNA sequence: TGTGCTAGTGACACCTCAACGGGACAGGTCTTAAGCACTGAAGCTTTCTTT.

This sequence joins TRBV7-7 and TRBJ2-1; 9 nucleotides line up with TRBD1. The CDR3 runs to 15 residues. The trim removed 4 bases at V and 4 bases at J, leaving 5 bases unmatched. The germline V gene encodes CDR1 SSHAT and CDR2 FNYEAQ (reference sequence). The CDR3 loop is CASSSGTGRYNEQFF. The CDR3, as DNA: TGTGCCAGCAGCTCCGGGACAGGGCGTTACAATGAGCAGTTCTTC.

The V call is TRBV21-1, the J call TRBJ2-1; the table's D gene call, TRBD2, was not cross checked with the DNA. TRBV21-1 is shown as a pseudogene. The CDR3 has 14 amino acids. CDR3 DNA sequence: TGTGCCAGCATGAGGCTAGCGGGAGAAGATGAGCAGTTCTTC. Translating gives CASMRLAGEDEQFF.

This sequence joins TRBV19 and TRBJ1-2; D call uncertain. With 5 bases removed from V and 8 bases from J, the gap between germline ends came to 12 bases. The germline V gene encodes CDR1 LNHDA and CDR2 SQIVND (reference sequence). CDR3 length: 12 residues. CDR3 sequence reads: CASSGRLRGYTF. The CDR3 DNA is TGTGCCAGTAGTGGTCGGCTGAGGGGCTACACCTTC. The whole variable domain, filled in from reference TRBV19 and TRBJ1-2, reads DGGITQSPKYLFRKEGQNVTLSCEQNLNHDAMYWYRQDPGQGLRLIYYSQIVNDFQKGDIAEGYSVSREKKESFPLTVTSAQKNPTAFYLCASSGRLRGYTFGSGTRLTVV.

The V and J genes are TRBV7-8 and TRBJ2-1, with 14 nucleotides matching TRBD2. The junction had 11 bases not matched to a gene; V was cut back by 6 bases and J by 7 bases. The germline V gene has CDR1 SGHVS and CDR2 FQNEAQ. This CDR3 contains 17 residues. CDR3 protein: CASRSPGLAGEGNEQFF. The CDR3 DNA sequence: TGTGCCAGCAGGTCGCCGGGACTAGCGGGAGAAGGGAATGAGCAGTTCTTC.

V is TRBV27 and J is TRBJ1-5; the match to TRBD1 covers 9 bases. The CDR3 runs 16 residues. J gave up 7 bases and V 4 bases, and 11 bases lay outside the gene matches. CDR1 is MNHEY and CDR2 is SMNVEV in the germline V gene (reference sequence). The CDR3 region is CASSSFTGGPYQPQHF. The CDR3 DNA reads as TGTGCCAGCAGTTCCTTTACAGGGGGCCCGTACCAGCCCCAGCATTTT.

About this clone: Germline and junction disagree at one end, which may indicate a read error. The chain joins TRBV27 to TRBJ2-7; D may be TRBD2 (6 bases). CDR1 and CDR2 from the germline V gene are MNHEY and SMNVEV (reference sequence). The CDR3 is made up of 11 amino acids. CDR3 sequence: CASSSGLSTSF. In nucleotides, the CDR3 is TGTGCCAGCAGTTCCGGACTAAGCACTTCTTTC.

This chain uses TRBV19 with TRBJ1-1; tentative D call: TRBD1 (5 bases). Looked up from germline, CDR1 is LNHDA and CDR2 is SQIVND (reference sequence). This CDR3 has 12 residues. V was cut by 3 bases and J by 4 bases, with 6 bases left in between. CDR3 sequence reads: CASSMGGTEAFF. The CDR3 DNA sequence: TGTGCCAGTAGTATGGGGGGCACTGAAGCTTTCTTT. The complete variable domain, with remaining parts taken from reference TRBV19 and TRBJ1-1, reads DGGITQSPKYLFRKEGQNVTLSCEQNLNHDAMYWYRQDPGQGLRLIYYSQIVNDFQKGDIAEGYSVSREKKESFPLTVTSAQKNPTAFYLCASSMGGTEAFFGQGTRLTVV.

This sequence joins TRBV11-3 and TRBJ2-1; D uncertain. The CDR3 consists of 11 residues. Germline V CDR1 and CDR2: SGHNT, YENEEA. V lost 1 base and J 9 bases, leaving 4 bases between the germline ends. The CDR3 DNA reads as TGTGCCAGCAGCTTAGTATCTGAGCAGTTCTTC. This gives the protein CASSLVSEQFF.

This rearrangement joins TRBV5-8 to TRBJ2-3, with D tentatively TRBD2 (5 bases). This CDR3 has 16 residues. The V gene lost 0 bases and the J gene lost 4 bases, with 15 bases spanning the gap. CDR1 and CDR2 (germline): SGHTS, YDEGEE. CDR3 sequence: CASSLGHQPRADTQYF. DNA for the CDR3: TGTGCCAGCAGCTTGGGGCACCAGCCGAGGGCAGATACGCAGTATTTT. Full variable domain (rest looked up from reference TRBV5-8 and TRBJ2-3): EAGVTQSPTHLIKTRGQQATLRCSPISGHTSVYWYQQALGLGLQFLLWYDEGEERNRGNFPPRFSGRQFPNYSSELNVNALELEDSALYLCASSLGHQPRADTQYFGPGTRLTVL.

The genes are TRBV5-6 and TRBJ2-5; 8 bases fit TRBD1. Trimming removed 3 bases from V and 5 bases from J; junction bases left unmatched: 6. The CDR3 runs to 14 residues. Germline-derived CDR1 and CDR2 are SGHDT and YYEEEE. The CDR3: CASSSWTGSETQYF. The CDR3 nucleotides are TGTGCCAGCAGCTCCTGGACAGGGTCCGAGACCCAGTACTTC.